This entry features one T cell receptor (beta chain) sequence. This clonotype was observed a handful of times. No antigen is known for it. Base qualities were left out, and no much larger clone turns up one base away. Ficoll-Paque density gradient centrifugation was used to isolate PBMCs. Sequencer: Illumina NovaSeq 6000. TCRalpha and TCRbeta cDNA libraries were constructed by 5'RACE with constant-segment primers, with sample barcodes and unique molecular identifiers being introduced. RNA was extracted from every sample with Trizol reagent. Library amplification was performed in two PCR steps, and a second sample barcode and Illumina TruSeq adapters were introduced in the second step. Libraries were sequenced on an Illumina NovaSeq with 2 x 150 bp paired-end reads. As for the authors' bioinformatics: With migec v1.2.7, reads were demultiplexed and then collapsed into UMI-guided consensus sequences. Using mixcr v2.1.11, the UMI consensuses were aligned to TRA and TRB V and J templates and assembled into clonotypes. Expanded or contracted clonotypes were those called significant by both edgeR and NoisET, with noise models trained on biological replicates. edgeR calls used a false discovery rate-adjusted p below 0.01 and a log2 fold-change threshold of 1. PCA with hierarchical clustering of max-normalized trajectories of the 1000 most abundant clonotypes was used as exploratory dynamics analysis. Separately sequenced CD4+ and CD8+ repertoires were used to assign a CD4 or CD8 phenotype to each responding clone. Clones were called with MiXCR by TCRdb after fastp trimmed the public reads at Q25, and only in-frame beta chains were retained. All rows with the same CDR3 protein become a single entry with the most common DNA and genes. The V and J calls were not made by the authors but by TCRdb's processing. The sample profile shows about 350,000 distinct CDR3 sequences; around 13% of them were found once. 20% to 25% of the sample rests with the top ten.

The sample comes from a study of T-cell memory formation after mild COVID-19 (dated by TCRdb to the early 2020s). General notes on the study: Most TCR sequence clusters were specific to one of the two donors. Two young, previously healthy adult volunteers, one female and one male, were included in the cohort. Longitudinal TCRalpha and TCRbeta repertoire sequencing tracked T-cell clones expanding and contracting after mild COVID-19 in a couple of donors. The paper as a whole reports these results and caveats: Contracting CD4+ clones turned up mainly in the CM and EM memory subsets, whereas EMRA was where CD8+ clones were enriched. Balanced CD4/CD8 phenotypes were observed for clones contracting from day 15 to 85, whereas a bias towards CD4+ was observed for a second wave of clones expanding from day 15 to 37. The detection of some responding clones in pre-infection memory suggests that pre-existing cross-reactive memory T cells joined the SARS-CoV-2 response. Whether the second-wave clones peaking on day 37 were SARS-CoV-2 specific was not confirmed. The study included only two mild cases, and larger cohorts that include severe cases with pre-infection samples were judged to be necessary.

CDR1 and CDR2 are drawn from the germline V gene: ENHRY, SYGVKD. Measured from the cysteine to the phenylalanine, the CDR3 is 16 residues long. The read is trimmed to its CDR3 DNA, 48 bases read in frame from base 1. V was cut back by 2 bases and J by 4 bases, leaving a gap of 17 bases between them. The material sequenced was PBMCs or a T cell subset sorted from them (not recorded which). The rearranged chain carries TRBV10-3 and TRBJ2-5; confidence is insufficient to name the D gene. The clonotype originates from a man younger than 30 who had mild COVID-19 (a few samples of this study predate the infection). The sample titles of this study are shuffled in the database, so cell type and time point are left out; the donor was told from shared clones. The DNA is as follows: TGTGCCATCAGTGAGGGGTTAGGGATACTGGGAGAGACCCAGTACTTC. Its protein product is CAISEGLGILGETQYF.